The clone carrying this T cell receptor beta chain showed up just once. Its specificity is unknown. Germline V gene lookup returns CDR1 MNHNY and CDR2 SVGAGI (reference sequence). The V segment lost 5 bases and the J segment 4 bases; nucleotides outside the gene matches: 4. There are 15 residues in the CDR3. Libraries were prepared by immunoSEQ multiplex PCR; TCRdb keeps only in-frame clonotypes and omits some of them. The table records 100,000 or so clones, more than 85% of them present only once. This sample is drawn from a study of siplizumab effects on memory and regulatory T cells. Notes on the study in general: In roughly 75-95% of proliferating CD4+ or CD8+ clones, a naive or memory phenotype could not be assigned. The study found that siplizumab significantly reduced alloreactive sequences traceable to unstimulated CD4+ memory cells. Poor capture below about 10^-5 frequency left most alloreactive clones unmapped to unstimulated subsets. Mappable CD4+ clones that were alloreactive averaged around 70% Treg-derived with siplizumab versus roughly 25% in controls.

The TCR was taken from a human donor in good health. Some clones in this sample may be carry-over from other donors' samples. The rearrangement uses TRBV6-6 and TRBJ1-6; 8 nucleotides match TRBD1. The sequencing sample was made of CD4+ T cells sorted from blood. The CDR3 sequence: CASSDRDRYNSPLHF. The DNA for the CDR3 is TGTGCCAGCAGTGACCGGGACAGGTATAATTCACCCCTCCACTTT.